This is a list of T cell receptor beta chains from one sample in a study of OX40 agonist ivuxolimab in advanced cancers. This table comes from immunoSEQ multiplex PCR, and its TCRdb copy is limited to in-frame clones, with some not included. The table shows about 52,000 clones, with about 93% occurring only once. Material: CD4+ or CD8+ T cells sorted from blood, obtained in a trial of the OX40 agonist ivuxolimab. These receptors all come from an adult with an advanced solid tumor such as melanoma, head and neck, liver or kidney cancer. Both conserved end residues are part of each CDR3. D genes are given only for firm matches. Rows give clone size only sometimes, using once, few, many, or a class for an expanded clone.

CASSLGVAGGNEQFF	TGTGCCAGCAGCTTAGGAGTCGCCGGGGGCAATGAGCAGTTCTTC	15	.	TRBJ2-1	TRBV7-6	.
CASSLVGGRGIGETQYF	TGTGCCAGCAGCTTAGTCGGGGGCAGGGGGATCGGGGAGACCCAGTACTTC	17	.	TRBJ2-5	TRBV11-2	.
CASSYTGTSTDTQYF	TGTGCCAGCAGTTACACTGGGACCTCGACAGATACGCAGTATTTT	15	once	TRBJ2-3	TRBV6-6	.
CASSYDMEDTEAFF	TGTGCCAGCAGTTACGATATGGAGGACACTGAAGCTTTCTTT	14	.	TRBJ1-1	TRBV6-5	.
CASSEYGTSDSSYNEQFF	TGTGCCAGCAGTGAATACGGGACTAGCGACAGCTCCTACAATGAGCAGTTCTTC	18	.	TRBJ2-1	TRBV2	TRBD2
CASSIGLPNTEAFF	TGTGCCAGTAGTATAGGGTTACCAAACACTGAAGCTTTCTTT	14	few	TRBJ1-1	TRBV19	.
CASSLGTSGGDEQFF	TGTGCCAGCAGTTTAGGGACTAGCGGGGGTGATGAGCAGTTCTTC	15	.	TRBJ2-1	TRBV27	TRBD2
CASSSPPGTVLYSSTDTQYF	TGTGCCAGCAGTTCTCCTCCCGGGACAGTGTTGTATTCTAGCACAGATACGCAGTATTTT	20	.	TRBJ2-3	TRBV28	TRBD1
CSVALRGQLGNTEAFF	TGCAGCGTCGCCCTCCGGGGTCAATTGGGGAACACTGAAGCTTTCTTT	16	.	TRBJ1-1	TRBV29-1	.
CASSSPVDLSSYEQYF	TGTGCCAGCAGCTCGCCCGTTGACCTAAGCTCCTACGAGCAGTACTTC	16	.	TRBJ2-7	TRBV11-2	.